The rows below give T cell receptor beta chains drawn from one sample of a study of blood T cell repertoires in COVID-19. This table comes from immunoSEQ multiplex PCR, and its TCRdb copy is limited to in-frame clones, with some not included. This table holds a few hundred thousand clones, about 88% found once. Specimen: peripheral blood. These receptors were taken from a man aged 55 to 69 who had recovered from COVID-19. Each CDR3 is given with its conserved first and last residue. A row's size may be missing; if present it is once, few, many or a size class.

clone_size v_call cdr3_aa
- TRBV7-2 CASSWEGNEQYF
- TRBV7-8 CASRLMEDWANVLTF
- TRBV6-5 CASSSRTSGAQTQYF
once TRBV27 CASSLSMGGATDTQYF
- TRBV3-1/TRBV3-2 CASSQDRPGGLADTQYF
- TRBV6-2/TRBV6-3 CASSYSRTANNEQFF
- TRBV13 CASSFQGTTEAFF
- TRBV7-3 CASSLTSLAGGSYNEQFF
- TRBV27 CASTHGQGSHEKLFF
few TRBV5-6 CASSFGKQGARETQYF
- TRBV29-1 CSVALDRNYGYTF
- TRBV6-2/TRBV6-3 CASSYTAGEIYNEQFF
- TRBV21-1 CASRTGTGLSLNNSPLHF
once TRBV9 CASSAGTGGMGGGNQPQHF
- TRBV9 CASSVSYSGTATGELFF
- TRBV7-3 CASSPGRGSGIFSGANVLTF
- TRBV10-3 CAISPGGEGTQYF
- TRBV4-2 CASSRDSGANYGYTF